This T cell receptor (beta chain) was captured by sequencing in a study of blood T cell repertoires in COVID-19. The protocol was immunoSEQ multiplex PCR, while the TCRdb copy is restricted to in-frame clones and leaves out a portion. This sample has about 73,000 clones; over 85% occur once, and the top ten carry roughly 15%. Sequencing input: peripheral blood. This clonotype originated in a woman aged 80 or over with active or convalescent COVID-19.

CDR3 in amino acids: CASSLTTGGNTEAFF. The DNA for the CDR3 is TGTGCCAGCAGTTTAACGACAGGTGGGAACACTGAAGCTTTCTTT. The rearrangement joins TRBV27 to TRBJ1-1; D may be TRBD1 (6 bases). V gave up 2 bases and J gave up 1 base, with 11 bases separating them. Germline CDR1 is MNHEY and CDR2 is SMNVEV (reference sequence). The CDR3 spans 15 residues.